This T cell receptor (beta chain) was captured in a study of Graves' ophthalmopathy and Graves' hyperthyroidism. Whole-study context: Hyperthyroidism was classified as stable if no ophthalmopathy occurred within 18 months of follow-up.

Newly diagnosed, the hyperthyroidism patients had under 2 months' duration and were aged 18 to 65. The diagnosis combined clinical symptoms, thyroxine, TRAb, thyroid ultrasound and orbital computed tomography scans. General study findings and limits: Blood also contained most of the expanded thyroid clonotypes above 0.001 frequency.

The study amplified TCR beta CDR3 regions using RNA transcripts. Second-round multiplex PCR came after first-round RT-PCR with HTBI primers. TCRdb ran MiXCR on the multiplex PCR reads and lists one entry per CDR3 protein. This table holds over a million distinct CDR3 sequences, roughly 35% found once. Trimming removed 4 bases from V and 7 bases from J, with 15 bases in between. Germline loops: CDR1 SGDLS, CDR2 YYNGEE. The CDR3 is 15 residues long. This clonotype showed up just a few times. Its target is not known. This chain uses TRBV9 with TRBJ1-6, with D hard to call. Input material: peripheral blood or thyroid tissue (not recorded which). This receptor was identified in an adult man with Graves' hyperthyroidism. CDR3 amino acids: CASSQYLAQNSPLHF. In DNA form, the CDR3 reads TGTGCCAGCAGCCAATATCTTGCCCAAAATTCACCCCTCCACTTT. The variable domain in full, with the rest retrieved from reference TRBV9 and TRBJ1-6, is DSGVTQTPKHLITATGQRVTLRCSPRSGDLSVYWYQQSLDQGLQFLIQYYNGEERAKGNILERFSAQQFPDLHSELNLSSLELGDSALYFCASSQYLAQNSPLHFGNGTRLTVT.